The entry that follows covers one T cell receptor (beta chain) sequence. TCRdb ran MiXCR on the 5' RACE reads and lists one entry per CDR3 protein. The sample includes over 85,000 distinct CDR3 sequences, roughly 15% of them seen just once. These data are taken from a study of early T cells in non-severe SARS-CoV-2 infection. The sequencing input was whole blood. The receptor comes from an adult who was a healthcare worker with PCR-confirmed SARS-CoV-2 infection or an uninfected control (not recorded which).

For the CDR3, the DNA is TGTGCCAGCAAACAGGAGAACAATCAGCCCCAGCATTTT. This gives the protein CASKQENNQPQHF. The chain couples TRBV2 to TRBJ1-5, with TRBD1 as a possible D gene (5 bases). There are 13 residues in the CDR3. Germline V CDR1 and CDR2: SNHLY, FYNNEI. V was pared by 7 bases and J by 3 bases, with 10 bases between.